These T cell receptor beta chains were read from a single sample in a study of naive and memory T cell subsets. TCRdb recomputed calls from the UMI-ligation and nested PCR reads with MiXCR, one row per CDR3 protein. The sample lists over 25,000 distinct CDR3 sequences; around 20% were seen once. The sequenced sample was effector memory CD4+ T cells from blood. All receptors come from a human donor in good health. The CDR3 runs from the conserved cysteine through the conserved F or W. The D gene is left open where the match is weak. Clone size is shown for a subset of rows, as once, few, many or a class of expanded clone.

.	TRBD1	TRBJ1-5	TRBV20-1	TGCAGTGCGCCTCCTAGGGGGCCCAATCAGCCCCAGCATTTT	CSAPPRGPNQPQHF
many	.	TRBJ2-7	TRBV7-2	TGTGCCAGCAGCTTAGTTTGGAAAAACGAGCAGTACTTC	CASSLVWKNEQYF
.	TRBD2	TRBJ2-1	TRBV18	TGTGCCAGCTCACATACCGGGACTAGCGGGAGCAATGAGCAGTTCTTC	CASSHTGTSGSNEQFF
.	.	TRBJ1-1	TRBV5-1	TGCGCCAGCAGTACGGATAGACCAGCCGAAGCTTTCTTT	CASSTDRPAEAFF
few	.	TRBJ2-7	TRBV20-1	TGCAGTGCTATTTTCCGCGGGAATTACGAGCAGTACTTC	CSAIFRGNYEQYF
few	.	TRBJ2-1	TRBV9	TGTGCCAGCAGCGTTCTTGGGGGCGGCTACAATGAGCAGTTCTTC	CASSVLGGGYNEQFF
.	.	TRBJ1-1	TRBV29-1	TGCAGCGTTGACATTCCGGGAATGGGGACTGAAGCTTTCTTT	CSVDIPGMGTEAFF
many	.	TRBJ1-1	TRBV30	TGTGCCTGGAGTGCATCCCCGCGGGCTTTCTTT	CAWSASPRAFF
many	.	TRBJ1-6	TRBV6-1	TGTGCCAGCAACGATGGACGAGATTCACCCCTCCACTTT	CASNDGRDSPLHF
.	TRBD2	TRBJ2-1	TRBV6-1	TGTGCCAGCAGTGGTGGACTAGCGGGAAACAATGAGCAGTTCTTC	CASSGGLAGNNEQFF
.	.	TRBJ2-5	TRBV28	TGTGCCAGCAACCCCGGGACATCGGAGACCCAGTACTTC	CASNPGTSETQYF
few	TRBD2	TRBJ2-1	TRBV7-2	TGTGCCAGCAGCTTCCCGGCTAGCGGGACCAACAATGAGCAGTTCTTC	CASSFPASGTNNEQFF
.	.	TRBJ2-7	TRBV20-1	TGCAGTGCCGCACCCCACAGGGCCTTGTCCTACGAGCAGTACTTC	CSAAPHRALSYEQYF
.	.	TRBJ2-1	TRBV28	TGTGCCAGCAGTTTAATCCGGAACTCCTACAATGAGCAGTTCTTC	CASSLIRNSYNEQFF
few	.	TRBJ1-1	TRBV20-1	TGCAGTGCGAAGGGGGGGACGGTTGAAGCTTTCTTT	CSAKGGTVEAFF
few	.	TRBJ2-7	TRBV6-5	TGTGCCAGCACCGACTCAAGCTCCTACGAGCAGTACTTC	CASTDSSSYEQYF
many	.	TRBJ1-5	TRBV7-9	TGTGCCAGCAGCTTAGATAACAGGGTACCGCATTTT	CASSLDNRVPHF
.	TRBD2	TRBJ2-5	TRBV24-1	TGTGCCACCAGGACTAGCGGGATAGAGACCCAGTACTTC	CATRTSGIETQYF
few	TRBD1	TRBJ1-2	TRBV6-2/TRBV6-3	TGTGCCAGCAGTACCGGACAGGGCTATGGCTACACCTTC	CASSTGQGYGYTF
.	TRBD1	TRBJ1-5	TRBV20-1	TGCAGTGCTACCAGGGGGGCTCCTGGGCAGCATTTT	CSATRGAPGQHF
.	.	TRBJ1-5	TRBV20-1	TGCAGTGCGCTCACAGGAGTTCAGCCCCAGCATTTT	CSALTGVQPQHF
.	TRBD2	TRBJ2-1	TRBV20-1	TGCAGTGCTAGAGTCGGTAGCGGGAGGGCCGGGGGGAATGAGCAGTTCTTC	CSARVGSGRAGGNEQFF
.	TRBD1	TRBJ2-1	TRBV4-3	TGCGCCAGCAGCCAAGGGGACAGGTCCTACAATGAGCAGTTCTTC	CASSQGDRSYNEQFF
.	TRBD1	TRBJ1-6	TRBV12-3/TRBV12-4	TGTGCCAGCAGGAATCACAGGGGGAGTTTCGATTCACCCCTCCACTTT	CASRNHRGSFDSPLHF
.	TRBD1	TRBJ1-2	TRBV29-1	TGCAGCGTTGGGGGACAGTACTATGGCTACACCTTC	CSVGGQYYGYTF
few	TRBD1	TRBJ1-2	TRBV5-1	TGCGCCAGCAGCTTACAACAGGGGGCGACCGGCTACACCTTC	CASSLQQGATGYTF
many	.	TRBJ2-1	TRBV29-1	TGCAGCGTGCCCTCTCGGCTAGGATTCTACAATGAGCAGTTCTTC	CSVPSRLGFYNEQFF
few	.	TRBJ1-4	TRBV7-9	TGTGCCAGCAGCTTGGGCCGGGACACAGGGCCGAATGAAAAACTGTTTTTT	CASSLGRDTGPNEKLFF
.	.	TRBJ2-2	TRBV10-1	TGCGCCAGCAGTGCAGGAGGGTCCGGGGAGCTGTTTTTT	CASSAGGSGELFF
.	TRBD1	TRBJ2-5	TRBV7-8	TGTGCCAGCAGCTCCACAGGGGCTAGGGAGACCCAGTACTTC	CASSSTGARETQYF
.	.	TRBJ1-5	TRBV6-6	TGTGCCACCCAGGAAGACGGGGCCGGCAATCAGCCCCAGCATTTT	CATQEDGAGNQPQHF
.	.	TRBJ2-7	TRBV20-1	TGCAGTGCTAGTAGAGGCTACGAGCAGTACTTC	CSASRGYEQYF
many	.	TRBJ2-1	TRBV20-1	TGCAGTGCTAGAGTTCGACGCTCCTACAATGAGCAGTTCTTC	CSARVRRSYNEQFF
few	.	TRBJ2-3	TRBV3-1	TGTGCCAGCAGCCGCGCGGGCACAGATACGCAGTATTTT	CASSRAGTDTQYF
many	TRBD1	TRBJ1-5	TRBV12-3/TRBV12-4	TGTGCCAGCAGTTTTGTGACAGGGGGCCACCAGCCCCAGCATTTT	CASSFVTGGHQPQHF
many	TRBD1	TRBJ2-5	TRBV7-2	TGTGCCAGCAGCCCACAGGGGTGGGCCCAAGAGACCCAGTACTTC	CASSPQGWAQETQYF
.	.	TRBJ2-7	TRBV6-5	TGTGCCAGCAGTTACTCGACGCAGGGTAGGAACGAGCAGTACTTC	CASSYSTQGRNEQYF
.	TRBD1	TRBJ1-5	TRBV6-1	TGTGCCAGCAGCCCGGGACAGGGAGGCCAGCCCCAGCATTTT	CASSPGQGGQPQHF
.	.	TRBJ2-7	TRBV15	TGTGCCACCAGCAGAGATCAACAGGGCGCATCCGAGCAGTACTTC	CATSRDQQGASEQYF
.	.	TRBJ1-4	TRBV18	TGTGCCAGCTCACCTTCGAATGAAAAACTGTTTTTT	CASSPSNEKLFF
.	TRBD1	TRBJ2-2	TRBV5-4	TGTGCCAGCAGTCCCATTCCGGGACAGGGCGACACCGGGGAGCTGTTTTTT	CASSPIPGQGDTGELFF